These T cell receptor beta chains were read from a single sample in a study of PD-1 blockade in classical Hodgkin lymphoma. The repertoire was sequenced with immunoSEQ multiplex PCR; TCRdb's copy has only in-frame clones and lacks some. The sample contains 20,000 to 25,000 clones, roughly 90% of which appear only once. Sequencing was performed on CD4+ T cells from blood. The source of these receptors is a human donor with classical Hodgkin lymphoma. Both conserved end residues are trimmed from each CDR3. Fields, in order: D gene, V gene, CDR3 protein. D genes are given only for firm matches.

>TRBD2|TRBV4-2
ASSQDQASGIDIQY
>.|TRBV19
ASSISSGTYEQY
>TRBD1|TRBV6-5
ASRQGDRFGYT
>.|TRBV4-2
ASSQMEQALSLH
>.|TRBV5-4
ASSLHRDEQY
>.|TRBV29-1
SVGATDTQY
>.|TRBV18
ASSPVGTNTEAF
>TRBD2|TRBV9
ASSVGSGRTDTQY
>.|TRBV7-7
ASSLGKDSPLH
>TRBD2|TRBV27
ASTPSGSTLFYEQF
>TRBD2|TRBV30
AWTDGRGAYEQY